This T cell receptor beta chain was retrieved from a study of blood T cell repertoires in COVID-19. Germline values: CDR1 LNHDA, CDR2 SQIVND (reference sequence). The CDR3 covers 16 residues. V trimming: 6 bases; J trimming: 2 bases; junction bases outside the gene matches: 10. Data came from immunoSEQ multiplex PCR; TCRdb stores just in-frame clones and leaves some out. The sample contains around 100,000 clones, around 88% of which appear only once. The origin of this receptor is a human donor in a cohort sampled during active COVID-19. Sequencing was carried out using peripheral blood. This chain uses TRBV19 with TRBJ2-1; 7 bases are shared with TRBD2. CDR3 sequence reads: CASRPEPRETYNEQFF. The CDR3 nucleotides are TGTGCCAGTAGGCCCGAACCGCGGGAGACCTACAATGAGCAGTTCTTC. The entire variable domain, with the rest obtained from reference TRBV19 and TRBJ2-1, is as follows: DGGITQSPKYLFRKEGQNVTLSCEQNLNHDAMYWYRQDPGQGLRLIYYSQIVNDFQKGDIAEGYSVSREKKESFPLTVTSAQKNPTAFYLCASRPEPRETYNEQFFGPGTRLTVL.